The next 20 T cell receptor beta chains were all read from a single sample in a study of cytomegalovirus exposure and HLA in healthy donors. The repertoire was sequenced with immunoSEQ multiplex PCR; TCRdb's copy has only in-frame clones and lacks some. Of 250,000 to 350,000 clones in the sample, roughly 90% were seen once. Sequencing was carried out using PBMCs. The receptors derive from a woman aged 25 to 39 in good health and CMV-seropositive.

The chain combines TRBV30 with TRBJ1-5; 10 bases fit TRBD1. The CDR3 sequence is 14 residues long. Per germline, CDR1 GTSNPN and CDR2 SVGIG (reference sequence). The V gene end was trimmed by 2 bases and the J gene end by 7 bases; junction bases not matched to a gene: 5. This CDR3 is CAWSTWDRGQPQHF. DNA of the CDR3: TGTGCCTGGAGTACCTGGGACAGGGGCCAGCCCCAGCATTTT.

The V gene is TRBV2, the J gene TRBJ2-1; 7 bases align to TRBD2. The CDR3 is 14 residues long. J gave up 3 bases and V 11 bases, and 10 bases lay outside the gene matches. The germline gives CDR1 SNHLY, CDR2 FYNNEI. CDR3 bases: TGTGCCGTCATTGGGAGGGACCACTACAATGAGCAGTTCTTC. As protein: CAVIGRDHYNEQFF.

CDR3 DNA sequence: TGTGCCAGCAGTGAATGGCAGGGCGGTGAAAAACTGTTTTTT. Translation: CASSEWQGGEKLFF. V gene TRBV25-1 combines with J gene TRBJ1-4; a weak D match, TRBD1 (5 bases). Germline values: CDR1 MGHDK, CDR2 SYGVNS. CDR3 length equals 14 residues. With 1 base removed from V and 7 bases from J, the gap between germline ends came to 10 bases.

J is TRBJ2-7 and V is TRBV4-1; D is perhaps TRBD2 (6 bases). The length of the CDR3 is 15 residues. Trimming removed 0 bases from V and 2 bases from J, with 11 bases in between. Per germline, CDR1 MGHRA and CDR2 YSYEKL. CDR3 in amino acids: CASSQENSGTYEQYF. CDR3 nucleotide sequence: TGCGCCAGCAGCCAAGAAAATAGCGGTACCTACGAGCAGTACTTC.

This chain uses TRBV5-6 with TRBJ2-1; D remains ambiguous. V was cut by 3 bases and J by 3 bases, with 25 bases left in between. The CDR3 runs 19 residues. CDR1 is SGHDT and CDR2 is YYEEEE in the germline V gene. As DNA, the CDR3 is TGTGCCAGCAGCTCACCCTTCGGTCCAGCTAATGAACTCTACAATGAGCAGTTCTTC. Encoded protein: CASSSPFGPANELYNEQFF.

The chain carries TRBV11-2 and TRBJ2-2; TRBD2 is a possible D gene (6 bases). V was cut by 0 bases and J by 8 bases, with 13 bases left in between. In germline, CDR1 is SGHAT, CDR2 FQNNGV. This CDR3 region has 15 residues. CDR3 amino acids: CASSLERRAYGELFF. The CDR3 DNA follows: TGTGCCAGCAGCTTAGAAAGGAGGGCCTATGGGGAGCTGTTTTTT.

This clone was counted a few times. V is TRBV9 and J is TRBJ2-7, with 8 nucleotides matching TRBD1. CDR1 is SGDLS, CDR2 YYNGEE, per germline. There are 14 residues in the CDR3. V was clipped by 0 bases and J by 6 bases; unmatched bases: 5. The CDR3: CASSVGSGGGEQYF. The CDR3 nucleotides read TGTGCCAGCAGCGTAGGTTCAGGGGGCGGCGAGCAGTACTTC. Looking up the rest from reference TRBV9 and TRBJ2-7 gives the full variable domain: DSGVTQTPKHLITATGQRVTLRCSPRSGDLSVYWYQQSLDQGLQFLIQYYNGEERAKGNILERFSAQQFPDLHSELNLSSLELGDSALYFCASSVGSGGGEQYFGPGTRLTVT.

The rearrangement joins TRBV4-2 to TRBJ1-2; TRBD1 agrees at 9 bases. The germline V gene has CDR1 LGHNA and CDR2 YNFKEQ. J was trimmed by 3 bases and V by 1 base; bases with no gene match: 6. This CDR3 spans 16 amino acids. The CDR3 coding sequence is TGTGCCAGCAGCCAAGCCGGACAGGGGCTAGACTATGGCTACACCTTC. Residues: CASSQAGQGLDYGYTF.

This chain joins TRBV29-1 and TRBJ2-7; 7 nucleotides match TRBD1. The CDR3 is 11 amino acids. Germline CDR1 reads SQVTM; CDR2 reads ANQGSEA. The V and J ends lost 7 bases and 6 bases, in that order; junction bases with no gene match: 6. DNA of the CDR3: TGCAGCGCATCCGGGACAGTCGAGCAGTACTTC. Encoded protein: CSASGTVEQYF.

The gene calls are TRBV13 and TRBJ2-7; unclear D gene. Trimming left V 0 bases short and J 3 bases short, with 18 bases between. Germline loops: CDR1 PRHDT, CDR2 FYEKMQ (reference sequence). This CDR3 contains 17 residues. CDR3 amino acids: CASSLGGRVGKHYEQYF. In DNA form, the CDR3 reads TGTGCCAGCAGCTTAGGGGGCCGCGTAGGGAAGCACTACGAGCAGTACTTC.

In this sample, this clone turned up once. This chain uses TRBV5-1 with TRBJ2-2; possibly TRBD2 for D (5 bases). The CDR3 runs to 15 residues. CDR1 and CDR2 from the germline V gene are SGHRS and YFSETQ. Trimming removed 1 base at V and 1 base at J, with 8 bases between. The DNA of the CDR3 is TGCGCCAGCAGCTTGCCTGCGGGGAACACCGGGGAGCTGTTTTTT. It codes for CASSLPAGNTGELFF.

The chain links TRBV5-1 to TRBJ2-7; 7 nucleotides line up with TRBD2. J was trimmed by 0 bases and V by 1 base; bases with no gene match: 7. Germline V gene data show CDR1 as SGHRS and CDR2 as YFSETQ. The CDR3 spans 16 residues. The CDR3 nucleotides read TGCGCCAGCAGCTTGAGAGCGGGGACTAACTCCTACGAGCAGTACTTC. It encodes CASSLRAGTNSYEQYF.

V and J are TRBV29-1 and TRBJ2-5; tentatively, D is TRBD2 (5 bases). The V gene's germline CDR1 is SQVTM and CDR2 ANQGSEA. V lost 0 bases, J lost 14 bases, and 13 bases lay in between. CDR3 length: 11 amino acids. CDR3 nucleotide sequence: TGCAGCGTTGAAGATCTGTCTAGCCCATACTTC. Protein sequence: CSVEDLSSPYF.

The CDR3 sequence: CASSVTGNSYEQYF. CDR3 bases: TGTGCCAGCAGCGTGACAGGGAATTCCTACGAGCAGTACTTC. V usage is TRBV9 and J usage is TRBJ2-7, with 7 bases matching TRBD1. Losses at the gene ends were 2 bases for V and 1 base for J; bases not matched to a gene: 3. Germline V gene sequence: CDR1 SGDLS, CDR2 YYNGEE. This CDR3 is built from 14 residues.

The chain recombines TRBV5-1 with TRBJ2-1, with D possibly matching TRBD1 (5 bases). This CDR3 is 16 amino acids long. Germline CDR1 SGHRS, CDR2 YFSETQ. V dropped 1 base and J dropped 1 base, with 12 bases sitting between them. The chain's CDR3 is CASSLFWQGSYNEQFF. The CDR3 nucleotides are TGCGCCAGCAGCTTGTTTTGGCAGGGTTCCTACAATGAGCAGTTCTTC.

The gene calls are TRBV27 and TRBJ1-1; maybe TRBD1 (5 bases). Germline V lookup: CDR1 MNHEY, CDR2 SMNVEV (reference sequence). This CDR3 is 17 amino acids long. Trimming stripped 8 bases from V and 10 bases from J, with 32 bases between. The DNA for the CDR3 is TGTGCCAGCTCAACCCTCCCCCCGTCAGACAGCGGGCCGGGAGCTTTCTTT. Protein sequence: CASSTLPPSDSGPGAFF.

The J gene is TRBJ2-5, the V gene TRBV6-1; either TRBD1 or TRBD2 may fit D (6 bases each). In germline, CDR1 is MNHNS, CDR2 SASEGT. Deletions cut 0 bases from V and 5 bases from J, with 16 bases between. CDR3 size: 16 residues. The DNA for the CDR3 is TGTGCCAGCAGTGAAGCGTTTTTGGGGGGCTATGAGACCCAGTACTTC. Protein sequence: CASSEAFLGGYETQYF.

This clone was found once. V usage is TRBV29-1 and J usage is TRBJ2-5; D perhaps matches TRBD1 (5 bases). This CDR3 has 13 residues. The V gene lost 1 base and the J gene lost 7 bases, with 13 bases spanning the gap. Germline V gives CDR1 SQVTM, CDR2 ANQGSEA. This CDR3 reads CSVEGVTVGTQYF. For the CDR3, the DNA is TGCAGCGTTGAAGGGGTGACAGTCGGGACCCAGTACTTC.

This clone has only one observation. This sequence joins TRBV27 and TRBJ1-5; no clear D. The CDR3 runs to 14 residues. Germline loops: CDR1 MNHEY, CDR2 SMNVEV (reference sequence). The V end was cut by 3 bases, the J end by 0 bases, with 6 bases between. The CDR3 nucleotides read TGTGCCAGCAGTTTCCTTAATAGCAATCAGCCCCAGCATTTT. It is translated as CASSFLNSNQPQHF.

This chain links TRBV18 with TRBJ2-1; D remains unclear. The length of the CDR3 is 14 residues. Germline V gene data show CDR1 as KGHSH and CDR2 as LQKENI. V lost 4 bases to trimming and J lost 5 bases, with 12 bases between them. CDR3 sequence: CASSQETGNNEQFF. For the CDR3, the DNA is TGTGCCAGCTCACAAGAAACTGGGAACAATGAGCAGTTCTTC.